Following are 2 T cell receptor beta chains from one sample sequenced in a study of cytomegalovirus exposure and HLA in healthy donors. PCR employed 60 Vbeta and 13 Jbeta primers. Here immunoSEQ multiplex PCR was the method, and the copy in TCRdb shows in-frame clones only, minus some. The table has over 150,000 clones, roughly 87% seen once. Source material: PBMCs. Receptors were obtained from a girl under three years old in good health and CMV-seronegative.

The genes are TRBV5-1 and TRBJ1-2, with 9 bases matching TRBD1. The germline V gene encodes CDR1 SGHRS and CDR2 YFSETQ. V was clipped by 0 bases and J by 8 bases; unmatched bases: 5. The CDR3 consists of 14 residues. The chain's CDR3 is CASSLAQGAQGYTF. CDR3 nucleotide sequence: TGCGCCAGCAGCTTGGCACAGGGGGCGCAAGGCTACACCTTC.

The CDR3 DNA is TGCGCCAGCAGCCAAGGCCCAGGGGGCGCCACGAACACCGGGGAGCTGTTTTTT. Protein sequence: CASSQGPGGATNTGELFF. The chain links TRBV4-1 to TRBJ2-2; 8 positions agree with TRBD1. The CDR3 sequence is 18 residues long. Germline CDR1 reads MGHRA; CDR2 reads YSYEKL. Germline trimming cut 1 base from V and 0 bases from J; bases unmatched to any gene: 7.